This passage covers 19 T cell receptor beta chains from one sample sequenced in a study of T cell changes during pregnancy in multiple sclerosis. Profiling relied on immunoSEQ multiplex PCR, and the TCRdb table lists in-frame clones only, not all of them. The sample holds around 100,000 clones, approximately 93% seen once. The sequencing here drew on peripheral blood, taken after pregnancy. Every receptor here comes from a female donor with multiple sclerosis, enrolled in a pregnancy study.

The rearrangement uses TRBV2 and TRBJ2-1; TRBD1 agrees at 7 bases. The germline gives CDR1 SNHLY, CDR2 FYNNEI. J lost 6 bases, V lost 11 bases, and 7 bases had no gene match. This CDR3 region has 12 residues. The CDR3 nucleotides read TGTGCCGCTAGGGACAGACCCAATGAGCAGTTCTTC. This codes for CAARDRPNEQFF. The complete variable domain, with remaining parts taken from reference TRBV2 and TRBJ2-1, reads EPEVTQTPSHQVTQMGQEVILRCVPISNHLYFYWYRQILGQKVEFLVSFYNNEISEKSEIFDDQFSVERPDGSNFTLKIRSTKLEDSAMYFCAARDRPNEQFFGPGTRLTVL.

The sample holds one count of this clone. The chain joins TRBV2 to TRBJ2-7, with a possible D match to TRBD2 (6 bases). Germline CDR1 is SNHLY and CDR2 is FYNNEI. CDR3 size: 12 residues. Trimming pared 5 bases from V and 6 bases from J, leaving 11 bases between. DNA for the CDR3: TGTGCCAGCAGTCAAAAGGGAGGCGAGCAGTACTTC. This encodes CASSQKGGEQYF.

Here the CDR3 DNA reads TGTGCCAGCAGCTTAGATAATTACAATGAGCAGTTCTTC. Translated: CASSLDNYNEQFF. V gene TRBV11-2 combines with J gene TRBJ2-1; D is ambiguous. Trimming shortened V by 0 bases and J by 4 bases, and 4 bases separated the two germline ends. CDR1 is SGHAT, CDR2 FQNNGV, per germline. The CDR3 has 13 residues.

The rearrangement joins TRBV11-2 to TRBJ2-7; 10 nucleotides agree with TRBD2. Per germline, CDR1 SGHAT and CDR2 FQNNGV. This CDR3 is 17 amino acids long. Unmatched junction bases numbered 6, after V lost 0 bases and J lost 1 base. The CDR3 DNA reads as TGTGCCAGCAGCTTAGATCGATTAGCGGGGGGATCCTACGAGCAGTACTTC. The encoded protein is CASSLDRLAGGSYEQYF.

The genes are TRBV2 and TRBJ2-2; 7 nucleotides align to TRBD1. V shed 7 bases, J shed 6 bases, and the junction held 14 bases outside the gene matches. CDR3 length: 16 amino acids. Germline V lookup: CDR1 SNHLY, CDR2 FYNNEI. The CDR3 protein is CASTDPQDRAPGELFF. In DNA form, the CDR3 reads TGTGCCAGCACCGACCCACAAGACAGGGCTCCCGGGGAGCTGTTTTTT.

The chain employs TRBV5-4 and TRBJ2-5, with a possible D match to TRBD2 (7 bases). The length of the CDR3 is 15 residues. Germline assignment: CDR1 SGHNT and CDR2 YYREEE (reference sequence). V gave up 6 bases and J gave up 2 bases, with 17 bases separating them. The CDR3 DNA sequence: TGTGCCAGCATGGAAGGGGGGGGGCTTCAAGAGACCCAGTACTTC. Amino acid sequence: CASMEGGGLQETQYF.

This chain links TRBV25-1 with TRBJ1-1, with unresolved D. V was trimmed by 5 bases and J by 2 bases, leaving 15 bases between them. The CDR3 has 15 amino acids. The germline CDR1 and CDR2 sequences are MGHDK and SYGVNS. Here the CDR3 reads CASSTPGGQNTEAFF. DNA for the CDR3: TGTGCCAGCAGTACCCCGGGAGGGCAAAACACTGAAGCTTTCTTT.

The chain employs TRBV2 and TRBJ2-3; TRBD2 agrees at 13 bases. V was clipped by 5 bases and J by 5 bases; unmatched bases: 4. The CDR3 is 15 amino acids. Germline V gene lookup returns CDR1 SNHLY and CDR2 FYNNEI. CDR3 loop: CASSPRTSGGDTQYF. Here the CDR3 DNA reads TGTGCCAGCAGTCCGAGGACTAGCGGGGGAGATACGCAGTATTTT.

The chain links TRBV7-9 to TRBJ2-5; D is perhaps TRBD2 (7 bases). Germline V gene data show CDR1 as SEHNR and CDR2 as FQNEAQ (reference sequence). Trimming stripped 1 base from V and 0 bases from J, with 9 bases between. This CDR3 has 15 amino acids. DNA for the CDR3: TGTGCCAGCAGCTTAGAGGGGGGGCACCAAGAGACCCAGTACTTC. This translates into CASSLEGGHQETQYF.

This clone was recorded a few times. V is TRBV6-1 and J is TRBJ1-5, with D unclear. This CDR3 has 13 residues. Trimming removed 4 bases at V and 4 bases at J, with 8 bases between. The V gene's germline CDR1 is MNHNS and CDR2 SASEGT. This CDR3 is CASSGSGNQPQHF. The DNA of the CDR3 is TGTGCCAGCAGTGGTAGCGGGAATCAGCCCCAGCATTTT.

The gene calls are TRBV2 and TRBJ2-7, with D possibly TRBD2 on 6 matching bases. The CDR3 contains 15 residues. Deletions cut 6 bases from V and 2 bases from J, with 17 bases between. Germline V gives CDR1 SNHLY, CDR2 FYNNEI. This chain's CDR3 is CASSYRGTGTYEQYF. The DNA of the CDR3 is TGTGCCAGCAGCTACCGTGGGACTGGCACCTACGAGCAGTACTTC.

The gene calls are TRBV6-5 and TRBJ2-7, with TRBD1 matching over 9 bases. V was clipped by 4 bases and J by 7 bases; unmatched bases: 11. Germline V gene lookup returns CDR1 MNHEY and CDR2 SVGAGI. This CDR3 has 15 amino acids. CDR3: CASSSAWGQGEEQYF. CDR3 in DNA: TGTGCCAGCAGTTCCGCTTGGGGACAGGGTGAAGAGCAGTACTTC.

This chain links TRBV11-2 with TRBJ2-5; 13 nucleotides agree with TRBD2. Germline values: CDR1 SGHAT, CDR2 FQNNGV. There are 15 residues in the CDR3. V trimming: 5 bases; J trimming: 2 bases; junction bases outside the gene matches: 2. CDR3 sequence (DNA): TGTGCCAGCAGCATGGGACTAGCGGGGCAAGAGACCCAGTACTTC. Translated, it gives CASSMGLAGQETQYF. Variable domain in full (rest from reference TRBV11-2 and TRBJ2-5): EAGVAQSPRYKIIEKRQSVAFWCNPISGHATLYWYQQILGQGPKLLIQFQNNGVVDDSQLPKDRFSAERLKGVDSTLKIQPAKLEDSAVYLCASSMGLAGQETQYFGPGTRLLVL.

CDR3 residues: CASSPGVTGGYEQYF. DNA of the CDR3: TGTGCCAGCAGCCCCGGCGTGACAGGGGGGTACGAGCAGTACTTC. The chain employs TRBV5-6 and TRBJ2-7; TRBD1 aligns across 9 bases. With V trimmed by 4 bases and J by 4 bases, 9 bases remained unmatched. The germline gives CDR1 SGHDT, CDR2 YYEEEE. The CDR3 covers 15 residues. The whole variable domain, remainder taken from reference TRBV5-6 and TRBJ2-7, is DAGVTQSPTHLIKTRGQQVTLRCSPKSGHDTVSWYQQALGQGPQFIFQYYEEEERQRGNFPDRFSGHQFPNYSSELNVNALLLGDSALYLCASSPGVTGGYEQYFGPGTRLTVT.

V usage is TRBV5-6 and J usage is TRBJ1-3; tentative D call: TRBD1 (5 bases). The CDR3 is made up of 11 amino acids. Germline-derived CDR1 and CDR2 are SGHDT and YYEEEE. Trimming removed 4 bases from V and 8 bases from J, with 7 bases in between. In nucleotides, the CDR3 is TGTGCCAGCAGCAGGGGTGACACCATATATTTT. Amino acid sequence: CASSRGDTIYF.

The chain has TRBV6-1 and TRBJ2-3; TRBD2 matches 10 bases. The length of the CDR3 is 13 residues. The ends lost 6 bases at V and 5 bases at J; junction bases unmatched: 2. Germline V lookup: CDR1 MNHNS, CDR2 SASEGT. The CDR3 loop reads CASRAGGRDTQYF. The CDR3 DNA reads TGTGCCAGCAGAGCGGGGGGGAGAGATACGCAGTATTTT.

The rearrangement joins TRBV6-1 to TRBJ2-2, with 8 bases aligning to TRBD2. The germline gives CDR1 MNHNS, CDR2 SASEGT. The CDR3 runs to 14 residues. Trimming at V came to 8 bases and at J to 5 bases, leaving 7 bases not matched to a gene. The CDR3 protein is CASGGLVETGELFF. The CDR3 DNA reads as TGTGCCAGCGGGGGACTAGTAGAGACCGGGGAGCTGTTTTTT.

Points on this clone: The junction does not match germline at one end; this may be a read error. The gene calls are TRBV19 and TRBJ2-7, with 7 bases that match TRBD1. The CDR3 sequence is 13 residues long. The germline CDR1 and CDR2 sequences are LNHDA and SQIVND (reference sequence). The CDR3 here is CASSPRDSYTFSF. Written as DNA, the CDR3 is TGTGCCAGTAGTCCCCGGGACAGCTATACCTTCTCCTTC.

A single count supports this clone. The rearrangement uses TRBV6-1 and TRBJ2-7; D uncertain. The CDR3 loop spans 13 amino acids. The ends were cut back, 4 bases at V and 6 bases at J, with 13 bases in the middle. CDR1 and CDR2 from the germline V gene are MNHNS and SASEGT. CDR3 loop: CASSVSYKSEQYF. CDR3 DNA sequence: TGTGCCAGCAGTGTTTCCTATAAGAGCGAGCAGTACTTC.